This T cell receptor (beta chain) was sequenced for a study of blood T cell repertoires in COVID-19. For the study at large: The analysed material was cDNA or gDNA that came from T cells, B-cell-depleted T cells, or PBMCs.

The length of the CDR3 is 14 residues. In germline, CDR1 is MNHEY, CDR2 SMNVEV (reference sequence). The V gene lost 2 bases and the J gene lost 2 bases, with 7 bases spanning the gap. Enrolment of Seattle patients took place during active infection, and they were followed longitudinally. Some clones are missing from TCRdb's copy, which holds only in-frame ones; the method was immunoSEQ multiplex PCR. Among nearly 50,000 clones listed, about nine tenths were seen once. The sequencing input was peripheral blood. This receptor was obtained from a woman over 75 with COVID-19, enrolled during active disease. The chain couples TRBV27 to TRBJ1-5, with D possibly being TRBD1 (5 bases). CDR3: CASSLKTGNQPQHF. CDR3 nucleotide sequence: TGTGCCAGCAGTTTAAAGACAGGCAATCAGCCCCAGCATTTT.